Judged by abundance, the clone carrying this TCR beta chain is medium-sized. Its antigen remains unidentified. This CDR3 has 14 residues. The ends were cut back, 3 bases at V and 8 bases at J, with 14 bases in the middle. Per germline, CDR1 MGHRA and CDR2 YSYEKL. This sample was taken from a study of CD8+ T cells in alopecia areata. Extracted RNA was reverse transcribed, and the resulting cDNA served as sequencing template. TCRdb's copy holds only in-frame clones and misses some; the assay was immunoSEQ multiplex PCR. This sample has tens of thousands of clones, with over 25% found just once. Overall study results and limits: Tofacitinib significantly lowered scalp clonality and expanded CD8+ clones among the top 100.

The treatment: oral pan-JAK inhibitor, 5-10 mg twice daily. Peripheral blood samples and lesional scalp punch biopsies were obtained from alopecia areata patients. Sorting from PBMCs produced CD4+ and CD8+ T cells. The material was CD8+ T cells sorted from blood, obtained at week 4, from a patient treated with tofacitinib. This receptor was obtained from a human donor with alopecia areata. The rearrangement links TRBV4-1 to TRBJ2-1; D is possibly TRBD1 or TRBD2 (7 bases each). Here the CDR3 DNA reads TGCGCCAGCAGCCATAGTGCAGGGGGGGATGAGCAGTTCTTC. Translated: CASSHSAGGDEQFF.